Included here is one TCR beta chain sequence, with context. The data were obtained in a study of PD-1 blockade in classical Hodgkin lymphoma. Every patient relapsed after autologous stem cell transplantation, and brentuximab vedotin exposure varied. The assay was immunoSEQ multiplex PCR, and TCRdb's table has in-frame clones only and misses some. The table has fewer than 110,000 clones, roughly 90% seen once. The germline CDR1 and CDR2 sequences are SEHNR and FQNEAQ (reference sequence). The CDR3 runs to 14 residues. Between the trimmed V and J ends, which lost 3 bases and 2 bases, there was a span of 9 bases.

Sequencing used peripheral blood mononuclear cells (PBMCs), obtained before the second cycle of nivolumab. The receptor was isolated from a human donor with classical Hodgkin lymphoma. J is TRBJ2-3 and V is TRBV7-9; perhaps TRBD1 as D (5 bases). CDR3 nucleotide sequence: TGTGCCAGCAGCTTTGCAGGGTCCACAGATACGCAGTATTTT. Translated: CASSFAGSTDTQYF.